What follows describes a single T cell receptor (beta chain). Many counts were recorded for this clonotype. The specificity of this receptor is unknown. No base-level quality is on record; no much larger clone is a single base apart. This record comes from a study of T-cell memory formation after mild COVID-19 (dated by TCRdb to 2020 to 2022). Context from the whole study: TCR sequence clusters from the two donors were largely donor specific. Longitudinal TCRalpha and TCRbeta repertoire sequencing tracked T-cell clones expanding and contracting after mild COVID-19 in a couple of donors. The cohort comprised two young, previously healthy adult volunteers, one female and one male. General study outcomes and caveats: Balanced CD4/CD8 phenotypes were observed for clones contracting from day 15 to 85, whereas a bias towards CD4+ was observed for a second wave of clones expanding from day 15 to 37. Only a couple of mild cases were covered in the study, and larger cohorts including severe cases with pre-infection samples were considered necessary. Contracting CD4+ clones appeared mostly in the CM and EM memory subsets, whereas CD8+ clones were enriched in EMRA. Some responding clones were found in pre-infection memory, which suggests that pre-existing cross-reactive memory T cells took part in the SARS-CoV-2 response. The second-wave clones that peaked on day 37 were not confirmed to be SARS-CoV-2 specific.

V sheds 4 bases and J sheds 8 bases, leaving 9 bases between their ends. CDR1 and CDR2, looked up from the germline V gene, are SGHDT and YYEEEE. The CDR3 goes from the cysteine to the phenylalanine over 11 residues. The sequence is cut down to CDR3 DNA, 33 bases in frame from base 1. PBMCs were isolated by Ficoll-Paque density gradient centrifugation. The instrument given in TCRdb is Illumina NovaSeq 6000. TCRalpha and TCRbeta cDNA libraries were built by 5'RACE with constant-segment primers, adding sample barcodes and unique molecular identifiers. Trizol reagent was used to extract RNA from every sample. Libraries were amplified in two PCR steps, with a second sample barcode and Illumina TruSeq adapters added in the second step. Sequencing of the libraries was done on an Illumina NovaSeq, producing 2 x 150 bp paired-end reads. The authors' pipeline ran thus. With migec v1.2.7, reads were demultiplexed and then collapsed into UMI-guided consensus sequences. With mixcr v2.1.11, UMI consensuses were aligned to TRA and TRB V and J templates and assembled into clonotypes. A clonotype was counted as expanded or contracted only if both edgeR and NoisET called the change significant, with noise models trained on biological replicates. For edgeR calls, the thresholds were a false discovery rate-adjusted p below 0.01 and a log2 fold-change of 1. PCA with hierarchical clustering of max-normalized trajectories of the 1000 most abundant clonotypes was used as exploratory dynamics analysis. Each responding clone was given a CD4 or CD8 phenotype based on the CD4+ and CD8+ repertoires, which had been sequenced separately. Using fastp trimming at Q25 and MiXCR clonotype assembly, TCRdb reanalyzed the public sequencing data and kept in-frame beta chains. Merged by CDR3 protein, the rows form single entries marked with the most common genes and DNA. TCRdb's processing, not the authors', yielded these V and J calls. The sample contains more than 250,000 distinct CDR3 sequences, around 15% of them found a single time. Clones ranked in the top ten supply around a fifth of the sample.

The sample comprised PBMCs or a T cell subset sorted from them (not recorded which). The source of this sequence is a man aged 18 to 30 who had mild COVID-19 (a few samples of this study predate the infection). The sample titles of this study are shuffled in the database, so cell type and time point are left out; the donor was told from shared clones. The sequence links TRBV5-6 to TRBJ1-1; the D gene is perhaps TRBD1, from 5 matching bases. CDR3 region: CASSNRKEAFF. Read as DNA, the sequence is TGTGCCAGCAGCAACAGGAAAGAAGCTTTCTTT.